Below are 13 T cell receptor beta chains sequenced from a single sample in a study of vaccination effects on CD4 cells after COVID-19. Isolation of CD4+ T cells took place after more than 9 days of culture. Two-dose vaccination with either BNT162b2 or mRNA-1273 was given to the participants. Some clones are missing from TCRdb's copy, which holds only in-frame ones; the method was immunoSEQ multiplex PCR. The table has some 47,000 clones, less than 85% seen once. No antigens are known for them. Material: CD4+ T cells from PBMCs cultured without peptide, obtained after COVID-19 vaccination. The receptors derive from a human donor who received a COVID-19 vaccine.

The rearrangement uses TRBV4-1 and TRBJ2-1, with D possibly TRBD1 on 5 matching bases. Germline CDR1 and CDR2: MGHRA and YSYEKL. The CDR3 covers 17 residues. Trimming shortened V by 3 bases and J by 0 bases, and 15 bases separated the two germline ends. In nucleotides, the CDR3 is TGCGCCAGCAGCCAGCGCCAGGGCCTGGGCTCCTACAATGAGCAGTTCTTC. This gives the protein CASSQRQGLGSYNEQFF.

The chain is built from TRBV2 and TRBJ1-4; 8 bases map to TRBD1. CDR1 SNHLY and CDR2 FYNNEI come from the germline V gene. V was pared by 5 bases and J by 8 bases, with 4 bases of the junction left unmatched. This CDR3 region has 13 residues. CDR3 bases: TGTGCCAGCAGTCCTCAGGGGGCCGAAAAACTGTTTTTT. This codes for CASSPQGAEKLFF.

V is TRBV2 and J is TRBJ1-1; 7 bases map to TRBD1. With V trimmed by 6 bases and J by 3 bases, 7 bases remained unmatched. This CDR3 spans 14 amino acids. CDR1 and CDR2 (germline): SNHLY, FYNNEI. CDR3 sequence (DNA): TGTGCCAGCAGAGACCTGGGACAGTACACTGAAGCTTTCTTT. This encodes CASRDLGQYTEAFF.

The chain links TRBV19 to TRBJ2-3; TRBD1 is a possible D gene (5 bases). Trimming cost V 6 bases and J 3 bases, with 13 bases left between them. The CDR3 is 14 amino acids. CDR1 and CDR2 (germline): LNHDA, SQIVND (reference sequence). The CDR3 nucleotides are TGTGCCAGTAGAAGGCCAGGGCTGACAGATACGCAGTATTTT. Amino acid sequence: CASRRPGLTDTQYF.

This clone was observed a single time. V gene TRBV12-3 or TRBV12-4 combines with J gene TRBJ2-7; D is unclear. This CDR3 contains 12 residues. The V end was cut by 6 bases, the J end by 2 bases, with 8 bases between. CDR3 sequence: CASSLLAYEQYF. The CDR3 DNA reads TGTGCCAGCAGCCTACTGGCCTACGAGCAGTACTTC.

This chain uses TRBV6-5 with TRBJ2-7; TRBD1 agrees at 8 bases. This CDR3 region has 14 residues. Germline loops: CDR1 MNHEY, CDR2 SVGAGI. Trimming at V came to 0 bases and at J to 4 bases, leaving 2 bases not matched to a gene. The CDR3 is CASSYSGQGYEQYF. The CDR3 bases are TGTGCCAGCAGTTACTCAGGACAGGGATACGAGCAGTACTTC.

The rearrangement joins TRBV3-1 (or the pseudogene TRBV3-2) to TRBJ2-7; 10 bases are shared with TRBD2. Germline V gene sequence: CDR1 LGHDT, CDR2 YNNKEL (reference sequence). CDR3 length: 15 residues. V trimming: 3 bases; J trimming: 0 bases; junction bases outside the gene matches: 2. The CDR3 region is CASSQTSGYSYEQYF. The DNA for the CDR3 is TGTGCCAGCAGCCAGACTAGCGGGTACTCCTACGAGCAGTACTTC.

The rearrangement uses TRBV7-2 and TRBJ2-7, with 7 bases aligning to TRBD1. Trimming at V came to 2 bases and at J to 7 bases, leaving 14 bases not matched to a gene. Per germline, CDR1 SGHTA and CDR2 FQGNSA. The CDR3 runs to 16 residues. CDR3 bases: TGTGCCAGCAGCTTATCCCTGGGACAGTCATCGGGGGAGCAGTACTTC. Its protein is CASSLSLGQSSGEQYF.

The chain is built from TRBV3-1 (or the pseudogene TRBV3-2) and TRBJ2-1; no clear D. This CDR3 has 15 amino acids. Between the trimmed V and J ends, which lost 1 base and 0 bases, there was a span of 7 bases. Germline CDR1 reads LGHDT; CDR2 reads YNNKEL (reference sequence). In nucleotides, the CDR3 is TGTGCCAGCAGCCAAGGGTCCCTCTCCTACAATGAGCAGTTCTTC. This codes for CASSQGSLSYNEQFF.

In this sample, this clone turned up once. The chain couples TRBV6-5 to TRBJ2-7; no reliable D call. V lost 10 bases and J 2 bases, leaving 18 bases between the germline ends. Germline-derived CDR1 and CDR2 are MNHEY and SVGAGI. The CDR3 totals 14 residues. CDR3 protein: CATNRVASPYEQYF. The DNA for the CDR3 is TGTGCCACGAACCGGGTCGCAAGCCCCTACGAGCAGTACTTC.

The chain uses TRBV5-1 and TRBJ1-1; perhaps TRBD1 as D (5 bases). The germline gives CDR1 SGHRS, CDR2 YFSETQ. The CDR3 extends over 14 amino acids. Trimming stripped 0 bases from V and 3 bases from J, with 9 bases between. CDR3 region: CASSLVGGDTEAFF. The DNA for the CDR3 is TGCGCCAGCAGCTTGGTTGGGGGGGACACTGAAGCTTTCTTT. Full variable domain (missing parts from reference TRBV5-1 and TRBJ1-1): KAGVTQTPRYLIKTRGQQVTLSCSPISGHRSVSWYQQTPGQGLQFLFEYFSETQRNKGNFPGRFSGRQFSNSRSEMNVSTLELGDSALYLCASSLVGGDTEAFFGQGTRLTVV.

V usage is TRBV19 and J usage is TRBJ2-3, with 9 nucleotides matching TRBD1. V gave up 7 bases and J gave up 6 bases; unmatched junction bases: 8. The CDR3 has 14 residues. The germline V gene encodes CDR1 LNHDA and CDR2 SQIVND (reference sequence). The CDR3 DNA reads as TGTGCCAGTATCGGGGGACAGGGCTTGGATACGCAGTATTTT. Translated: CASIGGQGLDTQYF.

The chain links TRBV5-6 to TRBJ1-2, with D uncertain. V was cut by 0 bases and J by 2 bases, with 2 bases left in between. The CDR3 extends over 12 amino acids. Per the germline V gene, CDR1 is SGHDT and CDR2 is YYEEEE. This CDR3 is CASSLANYGYTF. As DNA, the CDR3 is TGTGCCAGCAGCTTGGCGAACTATGGCTACACCTTC.